The sequence of this T cell receptor beta chain was determined in a study of shared clonotypes between healthy human individuals. Study-level points and caveats: Shared clonotypes: approximately 5.3% naive CD4, under 4% naive CD8, less than 2.5% memory CD4, more than 0.3% memory CD8. Sharing of clonotypes among donors was expected to vary with sequencing depth.

Naive CD8 cells lacked CD45RO and underwent positive selection for CCR7, leaving out terminally differentiated effector memory CD45RA+ cells. Trimming pared 5 bases from V and 4 bases from J, leaving 12 bases between. The CDR3 extends over 14 amino acids. CDR1 and CDR2 (germline): MNHEY, SMNVEV (reference sequence). Genomic DNA (from each subset) was split evenly across several immunoSEQ plates. On sorted subsets, replicate PCRs used about 200 ng DNA, or 25,000 to 35,000 T cell genomes. Profiled with immunoSEQ multiplex PCR; TCRdb holds only in-frame clones, not every one. The sample includes around 1.9 million clones, about 93% of them seen just once. Comment on this clone: Its antigen is not identified.

Sequencing used naive CD8+ T cells from PBMCs. The chain carries TRBV27 and TRBJ2-1; tentative D call: TRBD1 (6 bases). The receptor was isolated from a man younger than 30 in good health. Some clones in this sample may be carry-over from other donors' samples. CDR3 loop: CASSPPDRYNEQFF. CDR3 nucleotides: TGTGCCAGCAGTCCACCGGACAGATACAATGAGCAGTTCTTC.